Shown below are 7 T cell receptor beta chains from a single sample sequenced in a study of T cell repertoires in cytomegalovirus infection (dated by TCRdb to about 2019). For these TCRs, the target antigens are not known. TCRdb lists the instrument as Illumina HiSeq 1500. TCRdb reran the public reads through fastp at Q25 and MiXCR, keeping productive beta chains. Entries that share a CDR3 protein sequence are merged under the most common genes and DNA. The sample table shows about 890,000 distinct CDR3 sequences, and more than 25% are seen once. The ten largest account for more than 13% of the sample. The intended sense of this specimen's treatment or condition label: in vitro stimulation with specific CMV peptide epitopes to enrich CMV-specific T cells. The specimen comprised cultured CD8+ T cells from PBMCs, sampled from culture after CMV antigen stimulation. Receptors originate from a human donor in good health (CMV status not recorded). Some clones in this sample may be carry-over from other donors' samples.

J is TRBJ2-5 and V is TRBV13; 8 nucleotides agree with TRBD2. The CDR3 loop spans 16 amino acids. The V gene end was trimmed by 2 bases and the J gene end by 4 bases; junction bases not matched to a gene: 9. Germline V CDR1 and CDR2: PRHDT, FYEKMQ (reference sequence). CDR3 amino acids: CASSLRGAGGGETQYF. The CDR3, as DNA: TGTGCCAGCAGCTTAAGGGGCGCGGGGGGCGGAGAGACCCAGTACTTC.

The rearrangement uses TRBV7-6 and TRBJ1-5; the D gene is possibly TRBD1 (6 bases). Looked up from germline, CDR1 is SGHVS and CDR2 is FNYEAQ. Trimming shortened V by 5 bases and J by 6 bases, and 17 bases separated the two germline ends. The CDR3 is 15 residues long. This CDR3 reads CASSQTGAGGQPQHF. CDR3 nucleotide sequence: TGTGCCAGCAGCCAGACAGGAGCGGGGGGTCAGCCCCAGCATTTT.

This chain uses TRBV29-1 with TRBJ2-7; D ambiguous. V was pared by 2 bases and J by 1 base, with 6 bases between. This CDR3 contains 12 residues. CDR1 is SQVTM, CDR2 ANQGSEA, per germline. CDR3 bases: TGCAGCGTTGAAACCCGATCCTACGAGCAGTACGTC. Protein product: CSVETRSYEQYV.

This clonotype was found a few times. The CDR3 DNA sequence: TGTGCCAGCAGTTTTAGTAGCCGTCCCCCTGCAACTAATGAAAAACTGTTTTTT. It specifies CASSFSSRPPATNEKLFF. The rearrangement links TRBV12-3 or TRBV12-4 to TRBJ1-4, with D uncertain. The length of the CDR3 is 18 residues. Trimming took off 3 bases at V and 0 bases at J, with 17 bases between the two ends.

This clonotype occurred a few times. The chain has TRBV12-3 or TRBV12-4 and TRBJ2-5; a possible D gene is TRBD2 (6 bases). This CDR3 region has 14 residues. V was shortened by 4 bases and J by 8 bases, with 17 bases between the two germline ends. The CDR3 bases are TGTGCCAGCAGTTGGGTTGGGGGGTTAGGTACCCAGTACTTC. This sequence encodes CASSWVGGLGTQYF.

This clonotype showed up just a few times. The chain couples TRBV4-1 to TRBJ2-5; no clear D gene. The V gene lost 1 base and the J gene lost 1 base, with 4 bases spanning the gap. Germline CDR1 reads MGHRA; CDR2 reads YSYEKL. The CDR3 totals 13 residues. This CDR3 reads CASSQGIQETQYF. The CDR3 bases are TGCGCCAGCAGCCAAGGGATCCAAGAGACCCAGTACTTC.

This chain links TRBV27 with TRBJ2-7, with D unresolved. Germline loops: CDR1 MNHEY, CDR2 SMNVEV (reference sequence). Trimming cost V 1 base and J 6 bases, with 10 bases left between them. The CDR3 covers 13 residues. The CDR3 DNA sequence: TGTGCCAGCAGTTTATTTACCGGGCGCGAGCAGTACTTC. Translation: CASSLFTGREQYF.